This T cell receptor (beta chain) came from a study of tumor-infiltrating lymphocytes in oesophageal squamous cell carcinoma. TCRdb independently ran MiXCR on the PCR reads; one entry per CDR3 protein. The sample yields under 15,000 distinct CDR3 sequences, 56% seen once. This clonotype showed up many times. Being one base from a much bigger clone, this may be a read error. Trimming left V 7 bases short and J 7 bases short, with 11 bases between. Germline CDR1 and CDR2: SEHNR and FQNEAQ (reference sequence). The CDR3 extends over 11 amino acids. The specimen was esophageal tumor tissue. The V gene is TRBV7-9, the J gene TRBJ2-7; no reliable D call. This TCR was recovered from a female donor with esophageal squamous cell carcinoma. CDR3 DNA: TGTGCCAGCACCATTGCCGATGAGCAGTACTTC. This encodes CASTIADEQYF. The variable domain in full, with the rest retrieved from reference TRBV7-9 and TRBJ2-7, is DTGVSQNPRHKITKRGQNVTFRCDPISEHNRLYWYRQTLGQGPEFLTYFQNEAQLEKSRLLSDRFSAERPKGSFSTLEIQRTEQGDSAMYLCASTIADEQYFGPGTRLTVT.